This TCR beta chain comes out of a study of monozygotic twins with inflammatory bowel disease. The study's findings and limits: The authors found no support for a single strong IBD-associated signal or clonotype.

Each sample had eight separate cDNA synthesis reactions. UMIs bearing a 6-nucleotide sample barcode were added through template switching. TCRdb re-called the 5' RACE reads, yielding one record per CDR3 amino acid sequence without DNA. Here the sample table reports roughly 300,000 distinct CDR3 sequences. Germline V gene sequence: CDR1 SGHAT, CDR2 FQNNGV. CDR3 length: 11 residues. As to this clonotype: What it binds is unknown.

The chain joins TRBV11-2 to TRBJ2-7. Specimen: blood. The sequence was collected from a human donor with ulcerative colitis or Crohn's disease, or a healthy co-twin of an affected twin (not recorded which). The CDR3 is CASSIGFVQYF.